The entry below gives a single T cell receptor (beta chain) sequence along with its context. This clonotype has a handful of counts. Its specific antigen is unknown. No base quality information exists; no much larger clone differs at one position. Sequencing instrument: Illumina NovaSeq 6000. cDNA libraries for TCRalpha and TCRbeta were prepared by 5'RACE using constant-segment primers, with sample barcodes and unique molecular identifiers added. RNA was extracted from every sample with Trizol reagent. The libraries were amplified in two PCR steps, and the second step added a second sample barcode and Illumina TruSeq adapters. Sequencing of libraries was performed on an Illumina NovaSeq with 2 x 150 bp paired-end reads. For the original study's pipeline: With migec v1.2.7, reads were demultiplexed and then collapsed into UMI-guided consensus sequences. Using mixcr v2.1.11, UMI consensuses were aligned to TRA and TRB V and J templates and then assembled into clonotypes. Expanded or contracted clonotypes were those called significant by both edgeR and NoisET, with noise models trained on biological replicates. For edgeR calls, the thresholds were a false discovery rate-adjusted p below 0.01 and a log2 fold-change of 1. As an exploratory analysis of dynamics, max-normalized trajectories of the 1000 most abundant clonotypes were examined with PCA combined with hierarchical clustering. Separately sequenced CD4+ and CD8+ repertoires were used to assign the CD4 or CD8 phenotype of responding clones. TCRdb reanalyzed the raw reads on its own, using fastp at Q25 for trimming and MiXCR for clone calling, and kept in-frame beta chains. Entries that share a CDR3 protein sequence are merged under the most common genes and DNA. TCRdb, rather than the study authors, made the V and J calls. The sample records 300,000 to 350,000 distinct CDR3 sequences, 13% to 15% of which are singletons. The biggest ten clones account for 21% of the sample.

The data were obtained in a study of T-cell memory formation after mild COVID-19 (dated by TCRdb to about 2021). The study in broad terms: Most TCR sequence clusters were specific to one of the two donors. The cohort comprised two young, previously healthy adult volunteers, one female and one male. In a couple of donors, T-cell clones that expanded and contracted after mild COVID-19 were followed by sequencing TCRalpha and TCRbeta repertoires longitudinally. Broader findings and caveats from the paper: Only two mild cases were covered in the study, and larger cohorts including severe cases with pre-infection samples were considered necessary. SARS-CoV-2 specificity of the second-wave clones peaking on day 37 was not confirmed. Contracting CD4+ clones turned up mainly in the CM and EM memory subsets, whereas EMRA was where CD8+ clones were enriched. Balanced CD4/CD8 phenotypes were observed for clones contracting from day 15 to 85, whereas a bias towards CD4+ was observed for a second wave of clones expanding from day 15 to 37. Some responding clones were detected in pre-infection memory, which suggested that pre-existing cross-reactive memory T cells had joined the SARS-CoV-2 response.

At the junction V is shortened by 8 bases and J by 7 bases; bases outside the gene matches: 4. CDR1 MNHEY and CDR2 SMNVEV are derived from the germline V gene (reference sequence). Its CDR3 holds 12 amino acids, cysteine through phenylalanine. Just the 36-base CDR3 DNA is kept, in frame starting at base 1. PBMCs were isolated by Ficoll-Paque density gradient centrifugation. This chain is built from TRBV27 and TRBJ2-1, with TRBD1 identical over 8 junction bases. This TCR derives from a man aged 18 to 29 who had mild COVID-19 (a few samples of this study predate the infection). The sample titles of this study are shuffled in the database, so cell type and time point are left out; the donor was told from shared clones. The sample comprised PBMCs or a T cell subset sorted from them (not recorded which). This receptor has the CDR3 CASWTGLNEQFF. The DNA reads TGTGCCAGCTGGACAGGGTTGAATGAGCAGTTCTTC.